This entry concerns a single TCR beta chain. It lacks a known antigen. Base-call qualities are not available, and no considerably larger clone is one nucleotide away. V is pared back by 3 bases and J by 1 base, with 10 bases lying between the germline termini. There are 15 amino acids in the CDR3, from cysteine to phenylalanine inclusive. The kept DNA is CDR3 alone, 45 bases in frame from the first base. For CDR1 and CDR2, the germline V gene lists SGHNT and YENEEA. The data were taken from a study of blood T cell repertoires in COVID-19 (TCRdb year 2020). A note on the overall study: Samples covering the acute and convalescent phases of COVID-19 were provided by collaborators in the United States, Italy and Spain. Subjects who had been exposed to COVID-19, were actively infected with it, or had recovered from it provided the deeply sampled blood TCRbeta repertoires that made up the dataset. The samples were drawn from the first 160 participants of the ongoing ImmuneRACE study and from 1,254 subjects provided by 6 global collaborators. A freely available public database, intended as a resource for researchers studying the immune response to SARS-CoV-2, is where the repertoires were released. Sample metadata almost always included a de-identified subject ID, COVID-19 status, age in years and sex. The material from the prospective study consisted of cDNA or gDNA derived from T cells, B-cell-depleted T cells, or PBMCs. Where available, HLA class I and class II types were taken from metadata supplied by the sample provider and were not determined by assay-based typing.

Each collaborating institution followed its own protocols to collect whole blood in K2EDTA tubes. For TCRbeta analysis, collaborator samples were shipped as frozen whole blood, as isolated PBMCs, or as DNA extracted from either sample type. TCRbeta CDR3 regions were amplified from genomic DNA by means of the immunoSEQ Assay, a bias-controlled multiplex PCR. Under the source paper's analysis protocol: The number of nucleated cells in each sample was estimated by amplification of reference gene primers within the assay. Sequence reads were collapsed and filtered to measure the absolute abundance of every unique TCRbeta CDR3 rearrangement. For each sample, productive Simpson clonality was calculated as the square root of Simpson's diversity index across productive rearrangements. This immuneACCESS table, as held by TCRdb, lists in-frame sequences with V and J called but not all clones. Of the missing ones, under half trace to an unresolved V gene in checked studies; the others have no known cause. The V and J calls and clone size come from that table; D and trimming were worked out from the DNA. The sample table records 120,000 or so clones; almost 70% of these occur just once. Jointly, the top ten make up 2% to 2.5% of the sample.

General study outcomes and caveats: How much clinical and demographic metadata was included differed by source and by participant, and the metadata was provided uncurated.

The sequence was obtained from a woman aged 70-85 years with acute or convalescent COVID-19. The V and J segments used are TRBV11-3 and TRBJ1-5; a tentative D match to TRBD1 spans 5 bases. Sequenced input: peripheral blood. The CDR3: CASSLVGGSNQPQHF. The sequenced DNA is TGTGCCAGCAGCTTGGTCGGGGGGAGCAATCAGCCCCAGCATTTT. The CDR3 plus the reference TRBV11-3 and TRBJ1-5 genes for the other parts give the full variable domain: EAGVVQSPRYKIIEKKQPVAFWCNPISGHNTLYWYLQNLGQGPELLIRYENEEAVDDSQLPKDRFSAERLKGVDSTLKIQPAELGDSAVYLCASSLVGGSNQPQHFGDGTRLSIL.